This TCR beta chain was retrieved from a study of T cell responses to AZD1222 COVID-19 vaccine. Study-level points and caveats: Samples come after the peak T cell response, not at day 14.

Notes on this clone: Its specificity is unknown.

The J segment lost 2 bases and the V segment lost 11 bases, leaving 6 bases of the junction unmatched. The CDR3 has 12 amino acids. Germline CDR1 and CDR2: SEHNR and FQNEAQ (reference sequence). TCRdb keeps only in-frame clones here, not all; method: immunoSEQ multiplex PCR. Among about 140,000 clones, 92% were seen once, and the ten largest hold 4%. The chain has TRBV7-9 and TRBJ2-7; 7 bases map to TRBD2. This clonotype was obtained from an adult who received the AZD1222 COVID-19 vaccine. The source material was peripheral blood, sampled 28 days after the second AZD1222 dose. Here the CDR3 reads CASAAGPYEQYF. CDR3 coding DNA: TGTGCCTCAGCAGCGGGGCCCTACGAGCAGTACTTC.